The table lists the clone carrying this T cell receptor beta chain with a few counts. This entry belongs to a study of blood T cell repertoires in COVID-19. Germline V gene lookup returns CDR1 SNHLY and CDR2 FYNNEI. This CDR3 spans 14 amino acids. V was pared by 7 bases and J by 7 bases, with 20 bases between. TCRdb's table, derived via immunoSEQ multiplex PCR, lists solely in-frame clones and lacks some. The data hold fewer than 500,000 clones, with about nine tenths observed a single time. Sequenced: peripheral blood. This rearrangement joins TRBV2 to TRBJ2-7, with D tentatively TRBD2 (5 bases). This TCR came from a woman aged 25 to 45 with active or convalescent COVID-19. For the CDR3, the DNA is TGTGCCAGCACCAAAGTTAAGACGGGGTCGGAGCAGTACTTC. The encoded protein is CASTKVKTGSEQYF.